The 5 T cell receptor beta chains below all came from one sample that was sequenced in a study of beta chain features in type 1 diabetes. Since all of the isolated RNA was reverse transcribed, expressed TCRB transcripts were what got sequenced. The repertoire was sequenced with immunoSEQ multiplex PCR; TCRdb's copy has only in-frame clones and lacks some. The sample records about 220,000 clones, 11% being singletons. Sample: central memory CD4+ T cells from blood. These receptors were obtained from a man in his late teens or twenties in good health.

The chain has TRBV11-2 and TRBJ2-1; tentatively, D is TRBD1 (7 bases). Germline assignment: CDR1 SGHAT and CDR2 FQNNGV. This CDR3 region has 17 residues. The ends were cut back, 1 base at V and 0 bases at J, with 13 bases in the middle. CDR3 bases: TGTGCCAGCAGCTTAGTAGGAGGGGGCAGCTCCTACAATGAGCAGTTCTTC. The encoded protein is CASSLVGGGSSYNEQFF.

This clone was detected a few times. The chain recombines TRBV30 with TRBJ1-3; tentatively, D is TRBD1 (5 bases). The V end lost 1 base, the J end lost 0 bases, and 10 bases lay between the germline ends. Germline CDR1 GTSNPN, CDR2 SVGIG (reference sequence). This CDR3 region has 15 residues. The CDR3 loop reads CAWSEAGTSGNTIYF. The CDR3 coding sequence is TGTGCCTGGAGTGAGGCCGGGACCTCTGGAAACACCATATATTTT.

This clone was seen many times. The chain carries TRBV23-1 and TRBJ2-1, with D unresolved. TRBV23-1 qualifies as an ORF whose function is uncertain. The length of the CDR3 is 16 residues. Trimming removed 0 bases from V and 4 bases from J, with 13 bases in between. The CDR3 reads CASSQSSFRLYNEQFF. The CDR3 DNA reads TGCGCCAGCAGTCAATCGTCATTTCGCCTTTACAATGAGCAGTTCTTC.

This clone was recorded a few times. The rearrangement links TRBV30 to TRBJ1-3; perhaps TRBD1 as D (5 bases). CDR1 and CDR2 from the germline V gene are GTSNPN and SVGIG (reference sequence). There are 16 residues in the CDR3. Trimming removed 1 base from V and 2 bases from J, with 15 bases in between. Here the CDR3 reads CAWSGKPGTAGNTIYF. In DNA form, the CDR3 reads TGTGCCTGGAGTGGGAAGCCGGGGACTGCTGGAAACACCATATATTTT. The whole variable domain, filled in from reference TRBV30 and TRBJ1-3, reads SQTIHQWPATLVQPVGSPLSLECTVEGTSNPNLYWYRQAAGRGLQLLFYSVGIGQISSEVPQNLSASRPQDRQFILSSKKLLLSDSGFYLCAWSGKPGTAGNTIYFGEGSWLTVV.

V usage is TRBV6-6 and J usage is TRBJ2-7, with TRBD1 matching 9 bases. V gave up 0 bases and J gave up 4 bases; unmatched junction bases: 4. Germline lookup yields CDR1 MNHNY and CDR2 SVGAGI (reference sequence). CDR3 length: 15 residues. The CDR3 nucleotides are TGTGCCAGCAGTTACTCGACACAGGGGGCGTACGAGCAGTACTTC. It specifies CASSYSTQGAYEQYF.